These 12 T cell receptor beta chains were all obtained from the same sample, sequenced in a study of CD8 T cells in ankylosing spondylitis. These receptors lack a known antigen. TCRdb fed the 5' RACE reads into MiXCR, producing one record per CDR3 protein. The data show over 700,000 distinct CDR3 sequences, 15% to 20% seen once. General observations from the study: Seemingly distinctive of ankylosing spondylitis blood was a TCR beta motif formed by eight highly homologous variants.

The sequenced sample was blood, either unsorted or a sorted T cell fraction (not recorded which). The origin of the receptors is a male donor with ankylosing spondylitis.

The chain recombines TRBV7-2 with TRBJ2-5; TRBD2 is a possible D gene (5 bases). CDR3 length: 15 residues. Germline CDR1 reads SGHTA; CDR2 reads FQGNSA. V was shortened by 1 base and J by 5 bases, with 14 bases between the two germline ends. In nucleotides, the CDR3 is TGTGCCAGCAGCTTAGGCGGAGGTCAAAAGGAGACCCAGTACTTC. Encoded protein: CASSLGGGQKETQYF.

The sample holds many counts of this clonotype. The chain employs TRBV12-3 or TRBV12-4 and TRBJ2-1, with 12 bases lining up with TRBD2. This CDR3 contains 15 residues. After removal of 6 bases from V and 5 bases from J, the junction contained 5 bases not matched to a gene. In DNA form, the CDR3 reads TGTGCCAGCAGGAGGACTAGCGGGGATGACAATGAGCAGTTCTTC. Its protein is CASRRTSGDDNEQFF.

This chain links TRBV3-1 with TRBJ1-1; D gene uncertain. This CDR3 contains 13 residues. The V and J ends lost 2 bases and 8 bases respectively, with 12 bases between them. Germline lookup yields CDR1 LGHDT and CDR2 YNNKEL (reference sequence). CDR3: CASSQFGGNEAFF. In DNA, the CDR3 is TGTGCCAGCAGCCAATTCGGCGGGAACGAAGCTTTCTTT.

This chain joins TRBV4-1 and TRBJ2-2; D possibly corresponds to TRBD2 (5 bases). This CDR3 is built from 17 residues. V lost 1 base and J 0 bases, leaving 12 bases between the germline ends. The V gene's germline CDR1 is MGHRA and CDR2 YSYEKL. This chain's CDR3 is CASSQVRRTSNTGELFF. In DNA form, the CDR3 reads TGCGCCAGCAGCCAAGTTCGAAGGACTTCGAACACCGGGGAGCTGTTTTTT.

This clonotype was counted many times. The chain couples TRBV7-3 to TRBJ2-1; D tentatively reads TRBD1 or TRBD2 (6 bases each). The germline V gene has CDR1 SGHTA and CDR2 FQGTGA. Trimming stripped 1 base from V and 7 bases from J, with 14 bases between. The CDR3 is made up of 15 amino acids. CDR3 amino acids: CASSLIGGVWNEQFF. The CDR3 bases are TGTGCCAGCAGCTTAATCGGGGGCGTTTGGAATGAGCAGTTCTTC.

This clonotype was seen a handful of times. V gene TRBV5-1 combines with J gene TRBJ1-6; no firm D call. The V end lost 0 bases, the J end lost 6 bases, and 7 bases lay between the germline ends. Germline V lookup: CDR1 SGHRS, CDR2 YFSETQ. The CDR3 has 14 residues. As DNA, the CDR3 is TGCGCCAGCAGCTTGGCGGGGATTAATTCACCCCTCCACTTT. Encoded protein: CASSLAGINSPLHF.

In its sample, this clonotype was seen a few times. CDR3 in amino acids: CSARLAGGPSTDTQYF. DNA of the CDR3: TGCAGTGCTAGACTAGCGGGGGGACCTAGCACAGATACGCAGTATTTT. The V and J genes are TRBV20-1 and TRBJ2-3; 11 nucleotides match TRBD2. Trimming removed 2 bases from V and 0 bases from J; junction bases left unmatched: 4. The length of the CDR3 is 16 residues. Germline CDR1 DFQATT, CDR2 SNEGSKA (reference sequence).

This clonotype showed up many times. The chain links TRBV29-1 to TRBJ2-2; no firm D call. Looked up from germline, CDR1 is SQVTM and CDR2 is ANQGSEA. Trimming took 7 bases from V and 3 from J, leaving 12 bases between them. The CDR3 covers 13 residues. The CDR3 reads CSARNSDTGELFF. Written as DNA, the CDR3 is TGCAGCGCGAGGAACAGCGACACCGGGGAGCTGTTTTTT.

The J gene is TRBJ2-7, the V gene TRBV15, with TRBD2 as a possible D gene (5 bases). Deletions cut 5 bases from V and 3 bases from J, with 17 bases between. Germline V gives CDR1 LNHNV, CDR2 YYDKDF (reference sequence). There are 15 residues in the CDR3. This CDR3 reads CATSVREDLIYEQYF. In nucleotides, the CDR3 is TGTGCCACCAGCGTGCGAGAGGACTTGATCTACGAGCAGTACTTC.

CDR3 protein: CATSRDSGLSGLDRDTQYF. The CDR3 bases are TGTGCCACCAGCAGAGATTCGGGACTGAGCGGGTTGGATCGAGATACGCAGTATTTT. This sequence joins TRBV15 and TRBJ2-3, with D possibly TRBD2 on 6 matching bases. The CDR3 totals 19 residues. Germline CDR1 is LNHNV and CDR2 is YYDKDF (reference sequence). The V gene lost 0 bases and the J gene lost 5 bases, with 24 bases spanning the gap.

This clonotype was seen a handful of times. The rearrangement uses TRBV12-3 or TRBV12-4 and TRBJ2-3; D uncertain. Trimming stripped 6 bases from V and 11 bases from J, with 15 bases between. CDR3 length: 12 residues. This CDR3 is CASRAPVGVQYF. CDR3 sequence (DNA): TGTGCCAGCAGAGCTCCGGTTGGGGTGCAGTATTTT.

This clonotype was observed a few times. The genes are TRBV28 and TRBJ1-5; D unclear. Trimming took off 2 bases at V and 1 base at J, with 12 bases between the two ends. Per germline, CDR1 MDHEN and CDR2 SYDVKM. CDR3 size: 16 residues. CDR3 coding DNA: TGTGCCAGCAGTTTAGGGCTAGGACGGAGCAATCAGCCCCAGCATTTT. Its translation: CASSLGLGRSNQPQHF.